This T cell receptor (beta chain) was found in a study of control samples from healthy donors and cancer patients. Clones were sequenced by immunoSEQ multiplex PCR, and TCRdb holds only the in-frame ones, with some missing. This sample carries 85,000 to 95,000 clones, approximately 78% of them seen once, and the ten largest clones take about 9.2%. This CDR3 has 14 residues. Trimming removed 0 bases from V and 6 bases from J, with 11 bases in between. Germline CDR1 LNHDA, CDR2 SQIVND (reference sequence). The chain recombines TRBV19 with TRBJ1-2; no definite D call. The clonotype was recovered from a woman aged 55-70 years in good health. Sequenced: blood. The CDR3: CASSIDAEGHGYTF. CDR3 coding DNA: TGTGCCAGTAGTATAGATGCCGAGGGCCATGGCTACACCTTC.